The T cell receptor (beta chain) described here comes from a study of T-cell reconstitution after alpha-beta-depleted transplantation in children. Study results and limitations: Some patients' high day-60 TCRbeta diversity was traced to surviving recipient T cells and thymic progenitors. T cells produced anew were the main source of T-cell counts and diversity one year after transplant. Where alpha-beta T cells came from about two months after transplant was reportedly several hundred expanded graft clones.

The germline V gene has CDR1 SGHDT and CDR2 YYEEEE. The CDR3 consists of 14 residues. V lost 1 base to trimming and J lost 10 bases; unmatched junction nucleotides: 9. Unique molecular identifiers featured in how the TCRbeta library was prepared. Using its own MiXCR run on the PCR reads, TCRdb lists one record per CDR3 protein. In the table there are roughly 490,000 distinct CDR3 sequences, 10% to 12% of which are singletons. A remark on this clonotype: Its specificity is not known.

This chain connects TRBV5-6 to TRBJ2-3; TRBD2 matches at 7 bases. This TCR derives from a female patient under 10 years old who had a stem cell transplant for aplastic anemia, so the T cells may come from the graft donor. Sequenced material: PBMCs, mostly from graft donor cells, taken 180 days after TCRalphabeta/CD19-depleted stem cell transplant. DNA for the CDR3: TGTGCCAGCAGCTTGTATCTGGCGGGAGAGGCGCAGTATTTT. Translated: CASSLYLAGEAQYF.